Listed below are T cell receptor beta chains from one sample, sequenced in a study of T cells in localized non-small cell lung cancer. Profiling relied on immunoSEQ multiplex PCR, and the TCRdb table lists in-frame clones only, not all of them. The repertoire holds tens of thousands of clones, with approximately 90% as singletons. The sequences come from peripheral blood, collected before any cancer treatment. These receptors were taken from a woman aged 35 to 70 with stage I squamous cell lung carcinoma. Both conserved end residues are part of each CDR3. The D gene is left open where the match is weak. Not every row has a clone size; where given, it reads once, few, many or a size class.

- | TRBJ1-6 | - | TRBV7-2 | CASSQIGNSPLHF | TGTGCCAGCAGTCAGATCGGTAATTCACCCCTCCACTTT
- | TRBJ1-1 | - | TRBV6-5 | CASSPTRTRNTEAFF | TGTGCCAGCAGCCCGACCAGGACCAGGAACACTGAAGCTTTCTTT
- | TRBJ1-6 | TRBD1 | TRBV7-9 | CASTLPGQGVGSPLHF | TGTGCCAGCACCCTACCGGGACAGGGAGTTGGGTCACCCCTCCACTTT
- | TRBJ2-1 | TRBD2 | TRBV7-9 | CASSSGRGNYNEQFF | TGTGCCAGCAGTTCAGGGCGGGGGAACTACAATGAGCAGTTCTTC
- | TRBJ1-4 | - | TRBV4-2 | CASSQELNEKLFF | TGTGCCAGCAGCCAAGAACTAAATGAAAAACTGTTTTTT
- | TRBJ2-3 | - | TRBV6-6 | CASSWASETDTQYF | TGTGCCAGCAGTTGGGCGTCAGAAACAGATACGCAGTATTTT
- | TRBJ2-7 | - | TRBV29-1 | CSVGQSPYEQYF | TGCAGCGTTGGGCAGAGCCCCTACGAGCAGTACTTC
- | TRBJ1-2 | - | TRBV5-6 | CASSWDYGYTF | TGTGCCAGCAGCTGGGACTATGGCTACACCTTC
- | TRBJ2-5 | - | TRBV7-7 | CASSNQETQYF | TGTGCTAGCAGTAACCAAGAGACCCAGTACTTC
- | TRBJ1-1 | - | TRBV2 | CASSEATTHTEAFF | TGTGCCAGCAGTGAAGCTACGACCCACACTGAAGCTTTCTTT
few | TRBJ1-6 | - | TRBV30 | CAWSGAGDNSPLHF | TGTGCCTGGAGTGGGGCGGGAGATAATTCACCCCTCCACTTT
few | TRBJ2-5 | TRBD1 | TRBV2 | CASTGNGQDGETQYF | TGTGCCAGCACCGGAAATGGACAGGATGGGGAGACCCAGTACTTC
- | TRBJ2-2 | TRBD2 | TRBV7-2 | CASSLRGAGGVTGELFF | TGTGCCAGCAGCTTAAGGGGAGCGGGGGGTGTTACCGGGGAGCTGTTTTTT
- | TRBJ2-1 | - | TRBV12-5 | CASGLIGANEQFF | TGTGCTAGTGGTTTGATAGGTGCCAATGAGCAGTTCTTC
- | TRBJ2-4 | - | TRBV19 | CASSIGPGNAKNIQYF | TGTGCCAGTAGTATAGGTCCGGGTAACGCCAAAAACATTCAGTACTTC
- | TRBJ1-1 | - | TRBV6-4 | CASRVYPSSRGGVDTEAFF | TGTGCCAGCAGAGTGTATCCAAGTTCGAGGGGGGGAGTAGATACTGAAGCTTTCTTT
- | TRBJ2-3 | - | TRBV5-1 | CASSLSTDTQYF | TGCGCCAGCAGCTTGAGCACAGATACGCAGTATTTT
- | TRBJ1-2 | TRBD1 | TRBV10-3 | CAISEPYANDRGSNGYTF | TGTGCCATCAGTGAGCCTTACGCAAATGACAGGGGTAGTAATGGCTACACCTTC
- | TRBJ1-4 | - | TRBV2 | CASSAWTQEKLFF | TGTGCCAGCAGTGCTTGGACACAAGAAAAACTGTTTTTT
- | TRBJ1-1 | - | TRBV4-1 | CASTKKVEGLTDMNTEAFF | TGCGCCAGCACGAAAAAGGTGGAAGGTTTGACGGACATGAACACTGAAGCTTTCTTT
- | TRBJ2-2 | - | TRBV30 | CGAGELFF | TGTGGCGCCGGGGAGCTGTTTTTT
- | TRBJ2-7 | - | TRBV7-9 | CASSFQGSYEQYF | TGTGCCAGCAGCTTCCAAGGGTCGTACGAGCAGTACTTC
- | TRBJ2-1 | TRBD2 | TRBV5-1 | CASSLVSTSGAHEQFF | TGCGCCAGCAGCTTGGTTTCGACTAGCGGGGCCCATGAGCAGTTCTTC
- | TRBJ1-1 | - | TRBV6-1 | CASSSTGGNTEAFF | TGTGCCAGCAGTTCGACGGGGGGCAACACTGAAGCTTTCTTT
- | TRBJ1-2 | - | TRBV9 | CASSEGGAANYGYTF | TGTGCCAGCAGCGAAGGGGGAGCGGCGAACTATGGCTACACCTTC
- | TRBJ1-2 | TRBD1 | TRBV5-1 | CASSFPGTGGSDGYTF | TGCGCCAGCAGCTTCCCCGGGACAGGGGGCAGTGATGGCTACACCTTC
- | TRBJ1-2 | TRBD1 | TRBV5-1 | CASSPYLGQGVGYTF | TGCGCCAGCAGCCCTTATCTGGGACAGGGGGTTGGCTACACCTTC
once | TRBJ2-7 | - | TRBV5-6 | CASSSSYEQYF | TGTGCCAGCAGCTCCTCCTACGAGCAGTACTTC
- | TRBJ2-4 | - | TRBV2 | CASSGPQGGSKNIQYF | TGTGCCAGCAGTGGGCCCCAGGGGGGGTCCAAAAACATTCAGTACTTC
- | TRBJ2-7 | TRBD1 | TRBV6-5 | CASGQGFSYEQYF | TGTGCCAGTGGACAGGGGTTTTCCTACGAGCAGTACTTC